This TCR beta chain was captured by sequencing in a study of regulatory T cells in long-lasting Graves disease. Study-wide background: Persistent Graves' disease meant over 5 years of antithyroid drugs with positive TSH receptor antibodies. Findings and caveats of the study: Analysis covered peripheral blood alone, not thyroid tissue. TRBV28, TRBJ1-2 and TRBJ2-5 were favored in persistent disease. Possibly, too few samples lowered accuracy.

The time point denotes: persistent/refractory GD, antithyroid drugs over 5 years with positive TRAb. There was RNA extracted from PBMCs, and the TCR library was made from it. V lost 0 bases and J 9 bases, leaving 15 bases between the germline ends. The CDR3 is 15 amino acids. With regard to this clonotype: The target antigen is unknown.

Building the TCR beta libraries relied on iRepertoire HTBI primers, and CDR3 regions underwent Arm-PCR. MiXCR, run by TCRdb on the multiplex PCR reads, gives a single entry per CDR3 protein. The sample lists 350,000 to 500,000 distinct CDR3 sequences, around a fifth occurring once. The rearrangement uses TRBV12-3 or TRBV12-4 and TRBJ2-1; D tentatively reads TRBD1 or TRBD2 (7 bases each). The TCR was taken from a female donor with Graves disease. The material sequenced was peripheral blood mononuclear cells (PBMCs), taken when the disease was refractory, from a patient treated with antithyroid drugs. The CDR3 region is CASSLAQGGGVEQFF. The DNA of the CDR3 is TGTGCCAGCAGTTTAGCGCAGGGGGGGGGAGTTGAGCAGTTCTTC.